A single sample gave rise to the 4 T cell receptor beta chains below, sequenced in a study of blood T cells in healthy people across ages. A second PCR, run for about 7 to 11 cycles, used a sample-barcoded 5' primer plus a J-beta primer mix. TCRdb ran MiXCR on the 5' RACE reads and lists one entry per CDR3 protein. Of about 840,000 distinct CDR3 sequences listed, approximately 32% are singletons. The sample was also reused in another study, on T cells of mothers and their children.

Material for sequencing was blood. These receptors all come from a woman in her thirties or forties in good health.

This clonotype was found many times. CDR3 DNA: TGCAGTGCTAGACCATCTCGACAGGGGGTGGCAAAGTATGGCTACACCTTC. The encoded protein is CSARPSRQGVAKYGYTF. V usage is TRBV20-1 and J usage is TRBJ1-2; 9 bases map to TRBD1. CDR3 size: 17 residues. Germline CDR1 reads DFQATT; CDR2 reads SNEGSKA (reference sequence). With V trimmed by 2 bases and J by 5 bases, 15 bases remained unmatched.

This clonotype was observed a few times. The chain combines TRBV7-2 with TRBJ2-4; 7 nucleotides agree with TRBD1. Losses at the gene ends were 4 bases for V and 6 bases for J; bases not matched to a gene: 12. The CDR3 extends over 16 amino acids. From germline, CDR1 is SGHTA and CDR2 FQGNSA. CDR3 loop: CASSSQRTRQGNIQYF. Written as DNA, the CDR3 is TGTGCCAGCAGCTCCCAAAGAACCCGACAGGGAAACATTCAGTACTTC.

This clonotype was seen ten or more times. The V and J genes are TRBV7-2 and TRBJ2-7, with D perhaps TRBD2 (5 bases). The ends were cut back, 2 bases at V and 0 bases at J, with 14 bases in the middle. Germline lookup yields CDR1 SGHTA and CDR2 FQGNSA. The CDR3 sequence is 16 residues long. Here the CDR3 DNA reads TGTGCCAGCAGCTTAATTGAGCGGCGGATCTCCTACGAGCAGTACTTC. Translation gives CASSLIERRISYEQYF.

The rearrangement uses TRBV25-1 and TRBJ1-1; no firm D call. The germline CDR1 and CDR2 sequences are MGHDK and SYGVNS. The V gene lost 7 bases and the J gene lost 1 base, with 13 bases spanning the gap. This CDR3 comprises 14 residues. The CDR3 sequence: CASTLGPGNTEAFF. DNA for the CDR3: TGTGCCAGCACCTTGGGCCCCGGGAACACTGAAGCTTTCTTT.